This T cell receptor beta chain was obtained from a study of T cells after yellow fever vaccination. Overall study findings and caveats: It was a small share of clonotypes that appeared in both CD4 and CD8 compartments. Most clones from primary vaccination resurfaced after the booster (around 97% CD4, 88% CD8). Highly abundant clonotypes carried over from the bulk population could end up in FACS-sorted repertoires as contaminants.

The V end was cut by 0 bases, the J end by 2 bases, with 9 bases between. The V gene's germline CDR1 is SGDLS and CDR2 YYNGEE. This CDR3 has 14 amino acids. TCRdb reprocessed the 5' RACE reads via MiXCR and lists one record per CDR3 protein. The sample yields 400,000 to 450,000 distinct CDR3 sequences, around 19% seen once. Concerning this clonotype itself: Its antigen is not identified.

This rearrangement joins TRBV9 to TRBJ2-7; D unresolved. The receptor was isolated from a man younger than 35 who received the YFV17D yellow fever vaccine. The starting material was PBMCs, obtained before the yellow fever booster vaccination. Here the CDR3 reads CASSVGGLAYEQYF. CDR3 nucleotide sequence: TGTGCCAGCAGCGTAGGGGGATTAGCCTACGAGCAGTACTTC.